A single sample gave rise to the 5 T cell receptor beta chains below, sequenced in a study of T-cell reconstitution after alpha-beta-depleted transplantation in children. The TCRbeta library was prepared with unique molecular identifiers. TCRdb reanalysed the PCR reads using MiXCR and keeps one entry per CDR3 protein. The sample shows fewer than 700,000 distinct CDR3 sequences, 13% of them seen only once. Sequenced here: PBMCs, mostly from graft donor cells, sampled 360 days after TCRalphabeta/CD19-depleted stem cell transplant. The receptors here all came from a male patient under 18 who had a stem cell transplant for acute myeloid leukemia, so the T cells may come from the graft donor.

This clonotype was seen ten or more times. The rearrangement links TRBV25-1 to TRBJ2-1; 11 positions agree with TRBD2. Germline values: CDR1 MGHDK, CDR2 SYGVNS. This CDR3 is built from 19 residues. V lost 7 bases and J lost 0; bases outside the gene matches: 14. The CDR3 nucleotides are TGTGCCAGCACTTCTTTGGGACTAGCGGACGAAGCCTCCTACAATGAGCAGTTCTTC. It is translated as CASTSLGLADEASYNEQFF.

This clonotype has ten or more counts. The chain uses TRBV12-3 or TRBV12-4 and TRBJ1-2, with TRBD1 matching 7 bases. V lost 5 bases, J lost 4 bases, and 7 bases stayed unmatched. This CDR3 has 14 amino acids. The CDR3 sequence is CASSLQTGVYGYTF. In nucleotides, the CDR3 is TGTGCCAGCAGTCTCCAAACAGGGGTCTATGGCTACACCTTC.

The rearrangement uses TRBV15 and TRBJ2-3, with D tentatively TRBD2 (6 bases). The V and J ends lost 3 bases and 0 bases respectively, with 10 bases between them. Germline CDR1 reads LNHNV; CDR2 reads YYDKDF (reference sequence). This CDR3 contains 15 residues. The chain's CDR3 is CATSRGLRSTDTQYF. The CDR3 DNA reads TGTGCCACCAGCAGGGGACTTCGGAGCACAGATACGCAGTATTTT.

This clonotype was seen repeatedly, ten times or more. CDR3 region: CSVLSGRSHNEQFF. The DNA for the CDR3 is TGCAGCGTCCTTAGCGGGAGAAGTCACAATGAGCAGTTCTTC. The V call is TRBV29-1, the J call TRBJ2-1; the match to TRBD2 covers 9 bases. The CDR3 extends over 14 amino acids. Germline V gene sequence: CDR1 SQVTM, CDR2 ANQGSEA. Germline trimming cut 6 bases from V and 5 bases from J; bases unmatched to any gene: 8.

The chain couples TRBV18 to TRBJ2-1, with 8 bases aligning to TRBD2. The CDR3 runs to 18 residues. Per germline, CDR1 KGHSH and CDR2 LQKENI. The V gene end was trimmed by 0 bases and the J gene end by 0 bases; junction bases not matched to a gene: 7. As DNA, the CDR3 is TGTGCCAGCTCACCACCGCCCGGACTAGCACTCTCCTACAATGAGCAGTTCTTC. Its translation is CASSPPPGLALSYNEQFF.